These 18 T cell receptor beta chains share one sample of origin, sequenced in a study of technical replicates of blood from a handful of donors listed by TCRdb under 2017. Preparation of the library involved the immunoSEQ multiplex PCR assay. TCRdb's version of the immuneACCESS table is confined to in-frame rearrangements and falls short of the full clone set. An unresolved V gene accounts for under half of the shortfall where checked; the remainder is of unknown origin. In all, the sample holds 70,000 or so clones, and 80% to 90% of those were seen once. Less than 5% of the sample belongs to the ten largest clones. The sequenced material came from PBMCs. Receptor source: a human donor in good health. Some clones in this sample may be carry-over from other donors' samples.

The sample holds one count of this clone. The chain uses TRBV19 and TRBJ2-7; 9 bases are a match to TRBD2. The germline V gene has CDR1 LNHDA and CDR2 SQIVND (reference sequence). The CDR3 runs to 15 residues. V dropped 5 bases and J dropped 2; count of bases not matched to a gene: 7. The CDR3 loop is CASSLASGKTYEQYF. In DNA form, the CDR3 reads TGTGCCAGTAGTTTAGCTAGCGGGAAGACCTACGAGCAGTACTTC.

The chain recombines TRBV7-9 with TRBJ2-7; 11 bases align to TRBD2. With 5 bases clipped from V and 4 bases from J, the junction kept 4 bases outside the gene matches. The CDR3 runs to 14 residues. The V gene's germline CDR1 is SEHNR and CDR2 FQNEAQ (reference sequence). CDR3 protein: CASSPTSGRYEQYF. Written as DNA, the CDR3 is TGTGCCAGCAGCCCTACTAGCGGGAGATACGAGCAGTACTTC.

The chain combines TRBV6-6 with TRBJ2-5; D remains ambiguous. V lost 7 bases and J 5 bases, leaving 14 bases between the germline ends. CDR3 length: 13 amino acids. The V gene's germline CDR1 is MNHNY and CDR2 SVGAGI (reference sequence). CDR3 amino acids: CASMSRHGETQYF. The CDR3 DNA reads TGTGCCAGCATGTCACGTCACGGGGAGACCCAGTACTTC.

In DNA form, the CDR3 reads TGCGCCAGCAGCCTCGGGACAAAACACAATGAGCAGTTCTTC. Encoded protein: CASSLGTKHNEQFF. The genes are TRBV5-1 and TRBJ2-1; D is possibly TRBD1 (6 bases). V shed 4 bases and J shed 5 bases, with 13 bases lying between them. The germline V gene encodes CDR1 SGHRS and CDR2 YFSETQ. This CDR3 is built from 14 residues. Complete variable domain (other parts from reference TRBV5-1 and TRBJ2-1): KAGVTQTPRYLIKTRGQQVTLSCSPISGHRSVSWYQQTPGQGLQFLFEYFSETQRNKGNFPGRFSGRQFSNSRSEMNVSTLELGDSALYLCASSLGTKHNEQFFGPGTRLTVL.

The V gene is TRBV9, the J gene TRBJ2-7, with D tentatively TRBD1 (5 bases). The CDR3 length is 15 residues. Deletions cut 3 bases from V and 7 bases from J, with 20 bases between. Germline CDR1 and CDR2: SGDLS and YYNGEE. The CDR3 region has the DNA TGTGCCAGCAGCGAGGGGTTTGCATGGATGCAGGAGCAGTACTTC. Its protein product is CASSEGFAWMQEQYF.

The genes are TRBV5-1 and TRBJ1-2; TRBD1 agrees at 8 bases. CDR1 SGHRS and CDR2 YFSETQ come from the germline V gene. The ends lost 1 base at V and 3 bases at J; junction bases unmatched: 2. The CDR3 runs to 14 residues. The CDR3 region has the DNA TGCGCCAGCAGCTTGACGACAGGGGACTATGGCTACACCTTC. Amino acids: CASSLTTGDYGYTF.

DNA for the CDR3: TGTGCCATCAGTGACACCGGGGGGGAAGCTTTCTTT. Its protein product is CAISDTGGEAFF. The chain links TRBV10-3 to TRBJ1-1, with a tentative D call TRBD1 (5 bases). The CDR3 extends over 12 amino acids. Trimming pared 3 bases from V and 8 bases from J, leaving 10 bases between. In germline, CDR1 is ENHRY, CDR2 SYGVKD.

The chain joins TRBV6-6 to TRBJ1-1; 8 nucleotides align to TRBD1. CDR1 MNHNY and CDR2 SVGAGI come from the germline V gene (reference sequence). With 7 bases clipped from V and 4 bases from J, the junction kept 5 bases outside the gene matches. This CDR3 has 13 residues. CDR3 protein: CASTLTGVTEAFF. In DNA, the CDR3 is TGTGCCAGCACCTTGACAGGGGTCACTGAAGCTTTCTTT.

V is TRBV19 and J is TRBJ2-7; 8 nucleotides agree with TRBD1. The CDR3 totals 17 residues. Germline trimming cut 6 bases from V and 0 bases from J; bases unmatched to any gene: 13. Per the germline V gene, CDR1 is LNHDA and CDR2 is SQIVND (reference sequence). As DNA, the CDR3 is TGTGCCAGTAGCTCCTGGTCAGGGGGCAGGAGCTCCTACGAGCAGTACTTC. Residues: CASSSWSGGRSSYEQYF.

The rearrangement uses TRBV6-1 and TRBJ2-1; 16 nucleotides align to TRBD2. The J segment lost 9 bases and the V segment lost 6 bases, leaving 5 bases of the junction unmatched. This CDR3 has 15 residues. The germline CDR1 and CDR2 sequences are MNHNS and SASEGT. The CDR3 is CASRSGTSGRGEQFF. For the CDR3, the DNA is TGTGCCAGCAGATCCGGGACTAGCGGGAGGGGTGAGCAGTTCTTC.

Within the sample, this clone is medium-sized (0.01 to 0.1%). Relative to the germline gene, one junction end is altered; a read error may explain this. This chain joins TRBV6-4 and TRBJ2-1, with D uncertain. The germline CDR1 and CDR2 sequences are MRHNA and SNTAGT. CDR3 length equals 14 residues. The CDR3 protein is CASSDGLSSNEQFF. The CDR3 region has the DNA TGTGCCAGCAGTGACGGGCTATCCTCCAATGAGCAGTTCTTC.

The chain is built from TRBV6-9 and TRBJ1-2, with no clear D. The CDR3 extends over 18 amino acids. Trimming pared 4 bases from V and 3 bases from J, leaving 24 bases between. Germline CDR1 is MNHGY and CDR2 is SVAAGI. The CDR3 reads CASSFPWAMTPRDYGYTF. CDR3 bases: TGTGCCAGCAGTTTCCCATGGGCCATGACTCCGAGGGACTATGGCTACACCTTC.

The rearrangement links TRBV7-9 to TRBJ2-5, with 15 bases that match TRBD2. V gave up 0 bases and J gave up 1 base; unmatched junction bases: 6. CDR3 length: 19 amino acids. Per germline, CDR1 SEHNR and CDR2 FQNEAQ (reference sequence). This CDR3 reads CASSLAPGLAGGRQETQYF. CDR3 sequence (DNA): TGTGCCAGCAGCTTAGCGCCGGGACTAGCGGGGGGCCGCCAAGAGACCCAGTACTTC.

This clone was counted a single time. The CDR3 here is CASSYSRNTEAFF. The CDR3 coding sequence is TGTGCCAGCAGTTATTCCCGGAACACTGAAGCTTTCTTT. J is TRBJ1-1 and V is TRBV6-5, with D unresolved. The CDR3 has 13 residues. Trimming took off 3 bases at V and 1 base at J, with 6 bases between the two ends. The germline V gene has CDR1 MNHEY and CDR2 SVGAGI.

This chain uses TRBV2 with TRBJ1-1; D perhaps matches TRBD1 (6 bases). There are 14 residues in the CDR3. V lost 5 bases to trimming and J lost 2 bases, with 12 bases between them. CDR1 SNHLY and CDR2 FYNNEI come from the germline V gene. The CDR3 is CASSIYRANTEAFF. DNA of the CDR3: TGTGCCAGCAGTATTTACAGGGCTAACACTGAAGCTTTCTTT.

The V gene is TRBV5-4, the J gene TRBJ2-5; D is ambiguous. Germline V CDR1 and CDR2: SGHNT, YYREEE (reference sequence). V lost 0 bases to trimming and J lost 1 base, with 4 bases between them. The CDR3 runs to 13 residues. CDR3: CASSLDGQETQYF. In DNA, the CDR3 is TGTGCCAGCAGCTTGGACGGCCAAGAGACCCAGTACTTC.

The V call is TRBV7-8, the J call TRBJ2-1; 10 nucleotides match TRBD2. Germline CDR1 SGHVS, CDR2 FQNEAQ. V dropped 2 bases and J dropped 3; count of bases not matched to a gene: 16. This CDR3 contains 20 residues. The CDR3 protein is CASSLNWGTSGTSVYNEQFF. The CDR3 coding sequence is TGTGCCAGCAGCTTAAATTGGGGGACGTCCGGGACTAGCGTCTACAATGAGCAGTTCTTC.

The rearrangement links TRBV4-1 to TRBJ1-6; D may be TRBD1 (5 bases). This CDR3 contains 14 residues. V gave up 1 base and J gave up 12 bases, with 13 bases separating them. CDR1 and CDR2 (germline): MGHRA, YSYEKL. The CDR3 here is CASSQVPGGGPLHF. The CDR3, as DNA: TGCGCCAGCAGCCAAGTCCCGGGGGGGGGACCCCTCCACTTT.